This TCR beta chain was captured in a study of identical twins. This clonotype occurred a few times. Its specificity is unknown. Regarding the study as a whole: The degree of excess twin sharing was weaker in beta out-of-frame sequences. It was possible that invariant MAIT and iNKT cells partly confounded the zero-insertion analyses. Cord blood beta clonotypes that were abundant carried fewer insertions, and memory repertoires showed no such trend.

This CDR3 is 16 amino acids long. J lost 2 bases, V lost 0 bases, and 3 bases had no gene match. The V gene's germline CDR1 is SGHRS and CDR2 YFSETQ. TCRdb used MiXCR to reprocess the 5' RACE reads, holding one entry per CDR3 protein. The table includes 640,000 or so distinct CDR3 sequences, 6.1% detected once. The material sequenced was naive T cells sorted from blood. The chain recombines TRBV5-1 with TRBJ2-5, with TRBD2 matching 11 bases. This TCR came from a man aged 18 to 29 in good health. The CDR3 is CASSLAPSGGQETQYF. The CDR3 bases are TGCGCCAGCAGCTTGGCCCCTAGCGGGGGGCAAGAGACCCAGTACTTC.